These 25 T cell receptor beta chains came from one sample sequenced in a study of spatial heterogeneity in lung cancer. Time point meaning: sample taken at primary tumor resection. Their specific antigens are unknown. TCRdb re-called the 5' RACE reads through MiXCR, storing one row per CDR3 protein. The sample holds about 9,600 distinct CDR3 sequences; around 10% are singletons and the top ten take about 10%. General study results and limits: Tumoral mutation counts were tracked by counts of expanded intratumoral alpha and beta TCRs.

The sample consisted of lung tumor tissue, taken at surgery. Every receptor here comes from a male donor with early-stage non-small cell lung cancer.

By share of the sample, this clonotype is medium-sized (0.01 to 0.1%). With the library built for alpha chains, this beta chain is off target and its frequency is not meaningful. The rearrangement links TRBV20-1 to TRBJ1-2, with D perhaps TRBD1 (6 bases). V was cut by 6 bases and J by 5 bases, with 19 bases left in between. The germline V gene encodes CDR1 DFQATT and CDR2 SNEGSKA (reference sequence). The CDR3 runs 14 residues. The chain's CDR3 is CSAPSGGRGYGYTF. CDR3 bases: TGCAGTGCCCCGTCCGGGGGGCGCGGGTATGGCTACACCTTC.

This clonotype appeared a few times. For a library built for alpha chains, this beta chain is a stray read; little rests on its size. The V gene is TRBV15, the J gene TRBJ1-5, with 8 nucleotides matching TRBD1. This CDR3 has 15 residues. Germline assignment: CDR1 LNHNV and CDR2 YYDKDF (reference sequence). The trim removed 1 base at V and 4 bases at J, leaving 3 bases unmatched. The CDR3 nucleotides read TGTGCCACCAGCAGAGCCGGGACAGGAAATCAGCCCCAGCATTTT. Translated: CATSRAGTGNQPQHF.

This clonotype was detected ten times or more. Within a library made for alpha chains, this beta chain is off target, and its count is uninformative. The CDR3 sequence: CASSFSGLAGVTGELFF. DNA for the CDR3: TGCGCCAGCAGCTTTAGTGGACTAGCGGGAGTCACCGGGGAGCTGTTTTTT. This chain joins TRBV5-1 and TRBJ2-2, with TRBD2 matching 13 bases. V lost 2 bases and J lost 4; bases outside the gene matches: 5. Germline V gives CDR1 SGHRS, CDR2 YFSETQ. The CDR3 loop spans 17 amino acids.

This clonotype has ten or more counts. In a library made to pick up alpha chains, this beta chain is a stray read with a size that means little. The chain carries TRBV5-1 and TRBJ2-7; D is unclear. Trimming pared 4 bases from V and 0 bases from J, leaving 14 bases between. CDR3 size: 15 residues. Per the germline V gene, CDR1 is SGHRS and CDR2 is YFSETQ. The CDR3 region has the DNA TGCGCCAGCAGCCCCGGGCAGGTTAGCTCCTACGAGCAGTACTTC. Translated, it gives CASSPGQVSSYEQYF.

This clonotype has ten or more counts. Because the library targeted alpha chains, this beta chain is an off-target read whose size means little. The V gene is TRBV6-6, the J gene TRBJ1-2; possible D gene TRBD1, 5 bases. From germline, CDR1 is MNHNY and CDR2 SVGAGI (reference sequence). This CDR3 is built from 14 residues. V was trimmed by 4 bases and J by 0 bases, leaving 9 bases between them. The CDR3 region has the DNA TGTGCCAGCAGTTGGCAGGGCGCTAACTATGGCTACACCTTC. Translated: CASSWQGANYGYTF.

About this clonotype itself: The germline gene is not matched at one end of the junction; a read error may be the cause. Little can be read into the size of this beta chain, an off-target read in a library designed for alpha chains. This CDR3 reads CASREVLGVSTDTQYF. As DNA, the CDR3 is TGTGCCAGCAGGGAAGTATTGGGGGTCAGCACAGATACGCAGTATTTT. The J gene is TRBJ2-3, the V gene TRBV6-1, with D tentatively TRBD1 or TRBD2 (5 bases each). This CDR3 comprises 16 residues. The V gene's germline CDR1 is MNHNS and CDR2 SASEGT.

This clonotype was counted ten times or more. For a library built for alpha chains, this beta chain is a stray read; little rests on its size. The chain recombines TRBV6-5 with TRBJ2-3; D perhaps matches TRBD2 (6 bases). The CDR3 spans 14 residues. From germline, CDR1 is MNHEY and CDR2 SVGAGI. Trimming stripped 0 bases from V and 4 bases from J, with 8 bases between. The CDR3 reads CASSYSPGADTQYF. As DNA, the CDR3 is TGTGCCAGCAGTTACTCCCCGGGAGCAGATACGCAGTATTTT.

A remark on this clonotype: This beta chain appears as a stray read in a library generated for alpha chains; its size is not informative. The V call is TRBV18, the J call TRBJ2-1; TRBD2 might be the D (6 bases). CDR3 size: 15 residues. The V gene's germline CDR1 is KGHSH and CDR2 LQKENI. V lost 7 bases to trimming and J lost 3 bases, with 16 bases between them. The CDR3 protein is CASFPGGADYNEQFF. CDR3 in DNA: TGTGCCAGCTTTCCTGGAGGGGCAGACTACAATGAGCAGTTCTTC.

This clonotype was seen ten or more times. In a library made to pick up alpha chains, this beta chain is a stray read with a size that means little. This sequence joins TRBV13 and TRBJ2-7, with 8 bases matching TRBD1. This CDR3 spans 16 amino acids. The V segment lost 2 bases and the J segment 7 bases; nucleotides outside the gene matches: 13. Germline lookup yields CDR1 PRHDT and CDR2 FYEKMQ (reference sequence). CDR3 sequence (DNA): TGTGCCAGCAGCTTACGGACCGGGACAGGACCCGTGGAGCAGTACTTC. Residues: CASSLRTGTGPVEQYF.

This clonotype was observed many times. The library was designed around alpha chains, so this beta chain is a stray read whose abundance carries little weight. This chain connects TRBV24-1 to TRBJ2-1, with D tentatively TRBD1 (6 bases). The V gene lost 4 bases and the J gene lost 2 bases, with 17 bases spanning the gap. From germline, CDR1 is KGHDR and CDR2 SFDVKD. CDR3 length: 17 residues. CDR3: CATSDTSPQGPYNEQFF. For the CDR3, the DNA is TGTGCCACCAGTGACACCTCGCCACAGGGCCCCTACAATGAGCAGTTCTTC.

This clonotype was recorded at least ten times. A library prepared for alpha chains yielded this beta chain as an off-target read; its size is of little meaning. The chain uses TRBV7-8 and TRBJ1-1; possibly TRBD1 for D (5 bases). Germline lookup yields CDR1 SGHVS and CDR2 FQNEAQ. This CDR3 is 15 amino acids long. The germline V and J ends were trimmed by 7 bases and 1 base, with 16 bases remaining between them. The CDR3 DNA reads TGTGCCAGCATCTATGGAGGGGTAGGGAACACTGAAGCTTTCTTT. It specifies CASIYGGVGNTEAFF. Using reference TRBV7-8 and TRBJ1-1 for the parts outside the CDR3, the full variable domain is GAGVSQSPRYKVAKRGQDVALRCDPISGHVSLFWYQQALGQGPEFLTYFQNEAQLDKSGLPSDRFFAERPEGSVSTLKIQRTQQEDSAVYLCASIYGGVGNTEAFFGQGTRLTVV.

This clonotype has a count of ten or more. Being off target in a library aimed at alpha chains, this beta chain has a size of little meaning. The chain recombines TRBV5-6 with TRBJ1-6; D is possibly TRBD1 (5 bases). V was cut by 2 bases and J by 7 bases, with 10 bases left in between. The CDR3 has 14 residues. Germline CDR1 is SGHDT and CDR2 is YYEEEE. CDR3 loop: CASSFRGINSPLHF. CDR3 nucleotide sequence: TGTGCCAGCAGCTTTCGGGGGATCAATTCACCCCTCCACTTT.

This clonotype is categorized as medium-sized. A library made for alpha chains picked up this beta chain off target, so its size means little. This chain uses TRBV6-1 with TRBJ2-1, with D possibly being TRBD2 (7 bases). Germline lookup yields CDR1 MNHNS and CDR2 SASEGT. The CDR3 totals 14 residues. Trimming shortened V by 2 bases and J by 9 bases, and 14 bases separated the two germline ends. CDR3 residues: CASSERWGGGEQFF. The CDR3 region has the DNA TGTGCCAGCAGTGAACGGTGGGGGGGCGGTGAGCAGTTCTTC.

Points on this clonotype: This beta chain lies outside the target of a library built for alpha chains; its clone size means little. V gene TRBV12-3 or TRBV12-4 combines with J gene TRBJ1-6; unclear D gene. Trimming shortened V by 4 bases and J by 8 bases, and 12 bases separated the two germline ends. This CDR3 comprises 14 residues. The CDR3 region has the DNA TGTGCCAGCAGTTCCATGGACGGAGATTCACCCCTCCACTTT. It codes for CASSSMDGDSPLHF.

Details on this clonotype: The library was built for alpha chains, so this beta chain is an off-target read and its size means little. In DNA, the CDR3 is TGTGCCAGCAGACTAGCGGGCCGGACCAATGAGCAGTTCTTC. It specifies CASRLAGRTNEQFF. The chain employs TRBV28 and TRBJ2-1, with 9 bases matching TRBD2. This CDR3 has 14 residues. Trimming cost V 6 bases and J 6 bases; bases outside gene matches: 6. Germline CDR1 reads MDHEN; CDR2 reads SYDVKM.

The table lists this clonotype with many counts. Within a library made for alpha chains, this beta chain is off target, and its count is uninformative. The genes are TRBV6-2 or TRBV6-3 and TRBJ2-7; TRBD1 agrees at 11 bases. CDR1 is MNHEY and CDR2 is SVGEGT in the germline V gene. The CDR3 runs to 16 residues. V lost 0 bases and J lost 5; bases outside the gene matches: 6. The CDR3 spells CASSYSMGTGGHEQYF. For the CDR3, the DNA is TGTGCCAGCAGTTACTCGATGGGGACAGGGGGTCACGAGCAGTACTTC.

This clonotype is judged medium-sized. This beta chain turned up in a library designed for alpha chains; as an off-target read, its abundance says little. The V and J genes are TRBV20-1 and TRBJ1-1; D is undetermined. The V gene's germline CDR1 is DFQATT and CDR2 SNEGSKA (reference sequence). This CDR3 has 12 amino acids. V lost 4 bases, J lost 7 bases, and 13 bases lay in between. The CDR3 region is CSAIDAGNEAFF. DNA of the CDR3: TGCAGTGCTATTGATGCAGGTAATGAAGCTTTCTTT.

By frequency in the sample, this clonotype is medium-sized. This beta chain slipped into a library made for alpha chains as a stray read, so its size is not meaningful. The rearrangement uses TRBV4-1 and TRBJ1-1; D gene unclear. Trimming pared 0 bases from V and 0 bases from J, leaving 5 bases between. This CDR3 spans 14 amino acids. Germline CDR1 is MGHRA and CDR2 is YSYEKL. CDR3 bases: TGCGCCAGCAGCCAAGAACGATTGAACACTGAAGCTTTCTTT. Translating gives CASSQERLNTEAFF.

By share of the sample, this clonotype is medium-sized (0.01 to 0.1%). The library was designed around alpha chains, so this beta chain is a stray read whose abundance carries little weight. This chain joins TRBV29-1 and TRBJ1-1, with unresolved D. Per germline, CDR1 SQVTM and CDR2 ANQGSEA. The CDR3 is 11 amino acids. Trimming left V 2 bases short and J 1 base short, with 2 bases between. CDR3 loop: CSVEKNTEAFF. CDR3 coding DNA: TGCAGCGTTGAAAAGAACACTGAAGCTTTCTTT.

Comments on this clonotype: Little can be read into the size of this beta chain, an off-target read in a library designed for alpha chains. CDR3 nucleotides: TGTGCCAGCAGCACTAGGGACAGGATGATGTCCTACGAGCAGTACTTC. Translating gives CASSTRDRMMSYEQYF. The rearrangement links TRBV5-6 to TRBJ2-7, with TRBD1 identical over 8 bases. After removal of 4 bases from V and 1 base from J, the junction contained 10 bases not matched to a gene. Germline CDR1 is SGHDT and CDR2 is YYEEEE. This CDR3 comprises 16 residues.

This clonotype was seen repeatedly, ten times or more. This beta chain is off target for a library built for alpha chains, so its abundance means little. CDR3 residues: CASSLVGASTDTQYF. CDR3 sequence (DNA): TGTGCCAGCAGCTTAGTCGGCGCTAGCACAGATACGCAGTATTTT. This rearrangement joins TRBV7-9 to TRBJ2-3; no firm D call. Looked up from germline, CDR1 is SEHNR and CDR2 is FQNEAQ (reference sequence). Trimming took off 1 base at V and 0 bases at J, with 8 bases between the two ends. The CDR3 length is 15 residues.

This clonotype was seen many times. This beta chain represents an off-target read in a library built for alpha chains; its size is of limited meaning. CDR3 sequence: CASSQEAHGLAGVIDEQFF. In nucleotides, the CDR3 is TGTGCCAGCAGCCAAGAGGCCCATGGACTAGCGGGAGTAATAGATGAGCAGTTCTTC. The chain is built from TRBV14 and TRBJ2-1, with 13 bases identical to TRBD2. The CDR3 covers 19 residues. With V trimmed by 0 bases and J by 8 bases, 13 bases remained unmatched. Germline V gives CDR1 SGHDN, CDR2 FVKESK.

This clonotype was seen at least ten times. With the library built for alpha chains, this beta chain is off target and its frequency is not meaningful. The rearrangement uses TRBV6-1 and TRBJ2-5; 11 bases agree with TRBD2. The CDR3 sequence is 16 residues long. Trimming took 5 bases from V and 7 from J; bases not matched to a gene: 12. The germline V gene encodes CDR1 MNHNS and CDR2 SASEGT. CDR3 in DNA: TGTGCCAGCAGTAGTACCCGGACTAGCGGGCTGGGGACCCAGTACTTC. Amino acids: CASSSTRTSGLGTQYF.

This clonotype showed up many times. Since it is a stray read in a library aimed at alpha chains, this beta chain has a size that is not meaningful. CDR3 DNA: TGTGCCAGCAGGACAAGCGGGAGGGCCACAGAGACCCAGTACTTC. Translation: CASRTSGRATETQYF. This rearrangement joins TRBV11-2 to TRBJ2-5; 10 bases are a match to TRBD2. The CDR3 is 15 residues long. CDR1 is SGHAT and CDR2 is FQNNGV in the germline V gene. Trimming took 6 bases from V and 4 from J; bases not matched to a gene: 8.

The sample holds many counts of this clonotype. In a library made to pick up alpha chains, this beta chain is a stray read with a size that means little. The gene calls are TRBV30 and TRBJ2-1, with 10 bases that match TRBD2. In germline, CDR1 is GTSNPN, CDR2 SVGIG (reference sequence). V lost 1 base, J lost 4 bases, and 7 bases stayed unmatched. The CDR3 runs 16 residues. The CDR3 is CAWSALAGVGYNEQFF. CDR3 sequence (DNA): TGTGCCTGGAGTGCCCTAGCGGGAGTGGGTTACAATGAGCAGTTCTTC. The entire variable domain, with the rest obtained from reference TRBV30 and TRBJ2-1, is as follows: SQTIHQWPATLVQPVGSPLSLECTVEGTSNPNLYWYRQAAGRGLQLLFYSVGIGQISSEVPQNLSASRPQDRQFILSSKKLLLSDSGFYLCAWSALAGVGYNEQFFGPGTRLTVL.